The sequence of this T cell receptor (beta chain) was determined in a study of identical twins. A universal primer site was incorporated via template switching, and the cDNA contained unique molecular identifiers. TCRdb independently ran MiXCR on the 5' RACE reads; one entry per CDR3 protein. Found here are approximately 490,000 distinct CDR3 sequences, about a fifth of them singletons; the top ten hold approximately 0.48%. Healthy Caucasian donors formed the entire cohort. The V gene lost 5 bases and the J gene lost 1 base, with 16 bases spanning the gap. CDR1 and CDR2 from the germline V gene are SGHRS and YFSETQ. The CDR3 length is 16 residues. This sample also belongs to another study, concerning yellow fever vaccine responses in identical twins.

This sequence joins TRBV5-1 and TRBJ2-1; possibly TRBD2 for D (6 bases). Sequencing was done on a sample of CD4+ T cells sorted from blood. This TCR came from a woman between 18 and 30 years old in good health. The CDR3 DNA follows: TGCGCCAGCAGGGGGGAGGACCCAGGGTCCTACAATGAGCAGTTCTTC. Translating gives CASRGEDPGSYNEQFF.